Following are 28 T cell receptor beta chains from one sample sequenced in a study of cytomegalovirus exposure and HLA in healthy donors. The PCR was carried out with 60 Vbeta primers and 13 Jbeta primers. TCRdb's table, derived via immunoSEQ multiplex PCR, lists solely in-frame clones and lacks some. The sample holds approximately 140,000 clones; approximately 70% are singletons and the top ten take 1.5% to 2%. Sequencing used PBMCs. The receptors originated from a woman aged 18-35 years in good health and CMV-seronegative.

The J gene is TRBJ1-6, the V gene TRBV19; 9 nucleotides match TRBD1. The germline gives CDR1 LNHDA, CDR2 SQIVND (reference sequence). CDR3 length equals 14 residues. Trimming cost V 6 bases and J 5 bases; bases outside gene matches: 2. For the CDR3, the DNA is TGTGCCAGTAGGGGACAGGGTCATAATTCACCCCTCCACTTT. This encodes CASRGQGHNSPLHF.

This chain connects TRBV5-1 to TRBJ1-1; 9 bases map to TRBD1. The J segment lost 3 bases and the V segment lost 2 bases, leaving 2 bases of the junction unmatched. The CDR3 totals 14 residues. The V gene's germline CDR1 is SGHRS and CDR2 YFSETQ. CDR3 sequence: CASSFRDRDTEAFF. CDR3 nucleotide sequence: TGCGCCAGCAGCTTCCGGGACAGGGACACTGAAGCTTTCTTT.

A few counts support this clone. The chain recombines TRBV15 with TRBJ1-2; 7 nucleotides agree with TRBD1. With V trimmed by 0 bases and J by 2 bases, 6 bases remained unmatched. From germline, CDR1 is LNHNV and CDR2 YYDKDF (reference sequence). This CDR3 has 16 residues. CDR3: CATSRDSQGLNYGYTF. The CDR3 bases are TGTGCCACCAGCAGAGATTCACAGGGGCTAAACTATGGCTACACCTTC. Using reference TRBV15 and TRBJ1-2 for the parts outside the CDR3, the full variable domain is DAMVIQNPRYQVTQFGKPVTLSCSQTLNHNVMYWYQQKSSQAPKLLFHYYDKDFNNEADTPDNFQSRRPNTSFCFLDIRSPGLGDTAMYLCATSRDSQGLNYGYTFGSGTRLTVV.

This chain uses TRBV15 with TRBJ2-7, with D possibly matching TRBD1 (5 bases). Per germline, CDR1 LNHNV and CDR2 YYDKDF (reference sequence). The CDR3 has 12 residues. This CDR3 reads CATSRVGGALDV. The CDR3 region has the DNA TGTGCCACCAGCAGAGTAGGTGGGGCCCTAGACGTC.

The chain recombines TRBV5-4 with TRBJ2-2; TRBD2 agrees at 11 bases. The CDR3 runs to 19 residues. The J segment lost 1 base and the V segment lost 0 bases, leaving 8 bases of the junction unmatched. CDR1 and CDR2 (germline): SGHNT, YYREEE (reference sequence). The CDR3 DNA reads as TGTGCCAGCAGCTTGGCGCCGACCGGGACTAGCGGGAACACCGGGGAGCTGTTTTTT. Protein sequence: CASSLAPTGTSGNTGELFF.

The CDR3 loop is CAWSRPDRDSGELFF. The CDR3 DNA reads TGTGCCTGGAGTCGACCGGACAGGGATTCCGGGGAGCTGTTTTTT. The chain joins TRBV30 to TRBJ2-2; 8 bases match TRBD1. Germline CDR1 reads GTSNPN; CDR2 reads SVGIG (reference sequence). Trimming removed 2 bases from V and 6 bases from J; junction bases left unmatched: 8. The length of the CDR3 is 15 residues.

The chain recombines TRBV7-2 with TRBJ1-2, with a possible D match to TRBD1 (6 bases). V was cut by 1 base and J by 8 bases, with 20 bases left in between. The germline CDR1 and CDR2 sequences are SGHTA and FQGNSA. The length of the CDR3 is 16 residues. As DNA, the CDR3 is TGTGCCAGCAGCTTAGATTATATTGGGGGGGCGAGGGGCTACACCTTC. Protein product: CASSLDYIGGARGYTF.

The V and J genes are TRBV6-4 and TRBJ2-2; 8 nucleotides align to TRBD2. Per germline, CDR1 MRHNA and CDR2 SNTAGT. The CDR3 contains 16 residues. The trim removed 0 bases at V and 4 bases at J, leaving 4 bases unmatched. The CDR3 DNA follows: TGTGCCAGCAGTGACTCTAAGCGGGAGCTCACCGGGGAGCTGTTTTTT. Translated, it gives CASSDSKRELTGELFF.

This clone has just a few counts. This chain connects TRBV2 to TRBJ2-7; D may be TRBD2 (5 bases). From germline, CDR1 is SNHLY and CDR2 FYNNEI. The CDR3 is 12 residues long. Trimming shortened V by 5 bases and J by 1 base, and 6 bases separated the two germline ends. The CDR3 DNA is TGTGCCAGCAGTCGGGGTTCCTACGAGCAGTACTTC. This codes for CASSRGSYEQYF.

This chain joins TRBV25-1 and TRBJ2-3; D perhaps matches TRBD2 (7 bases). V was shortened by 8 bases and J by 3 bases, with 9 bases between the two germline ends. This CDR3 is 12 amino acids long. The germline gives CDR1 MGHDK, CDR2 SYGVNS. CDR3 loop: CASGGATDTQYF. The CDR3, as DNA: TGTGCCAGCGGGGGGGCGACAGATACGCAGTATTTT.

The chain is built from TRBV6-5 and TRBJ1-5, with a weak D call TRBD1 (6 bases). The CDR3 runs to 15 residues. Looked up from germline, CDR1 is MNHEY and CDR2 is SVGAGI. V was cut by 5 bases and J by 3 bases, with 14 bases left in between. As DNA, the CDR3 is TGTGCCAGCAGTAGAACAGGGATAAACAATCAGCCCCAGCATTTT. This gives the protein CASSRTGINNQPQHF.

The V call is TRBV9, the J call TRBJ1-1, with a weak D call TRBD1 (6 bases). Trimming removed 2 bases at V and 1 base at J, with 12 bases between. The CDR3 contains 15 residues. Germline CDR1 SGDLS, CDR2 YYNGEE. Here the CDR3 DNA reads TGTGCCAGCAGCGTCTCAACAGGGACGAACACTGAAGCTTTCTTT. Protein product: CASSVSTGTNTEAFF.

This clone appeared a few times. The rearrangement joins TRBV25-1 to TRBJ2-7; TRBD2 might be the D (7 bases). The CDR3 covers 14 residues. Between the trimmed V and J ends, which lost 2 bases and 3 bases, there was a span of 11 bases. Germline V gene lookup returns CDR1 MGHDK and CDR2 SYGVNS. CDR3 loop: CASSERGAYYEQYF. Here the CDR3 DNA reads TGTGCCAGCAGTGAACGGGGGGCCTACTACGAGCAGTACTTC.

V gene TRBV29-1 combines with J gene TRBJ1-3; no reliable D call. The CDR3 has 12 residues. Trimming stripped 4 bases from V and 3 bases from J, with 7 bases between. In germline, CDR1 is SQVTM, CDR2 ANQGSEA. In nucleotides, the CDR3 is TGCAGCGTTGCGGGAAATGGAAACACCATATATTTT. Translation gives CSVAGNGNTIYF.

For the CDR3, the DNA is TGTGCCAGCAGCATAGCGGGAGACTCCAATGAGCAGTTCTTC. Amino acids: CASSIAGDSNEQFF. The V and J genes are TRBV6-4 and TRBJ2-1, with 9 bases aligning to TRBD2. V was clipped by 6 bases and J by 6 bases; unmatched bases: 6. The CDR3 is made up of 14 amino acids. From germline, CDR1 is MRHNA and CDR2 SNTAGT.

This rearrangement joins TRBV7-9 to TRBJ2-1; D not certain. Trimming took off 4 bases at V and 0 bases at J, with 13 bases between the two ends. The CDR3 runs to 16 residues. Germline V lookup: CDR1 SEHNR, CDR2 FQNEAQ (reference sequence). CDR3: CASSSRTVRSYNEQFF. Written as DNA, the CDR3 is TGTGCCAGCAGCTCACGAACCGTGCGCTCCTACAATGAGCAGTTCTTC.

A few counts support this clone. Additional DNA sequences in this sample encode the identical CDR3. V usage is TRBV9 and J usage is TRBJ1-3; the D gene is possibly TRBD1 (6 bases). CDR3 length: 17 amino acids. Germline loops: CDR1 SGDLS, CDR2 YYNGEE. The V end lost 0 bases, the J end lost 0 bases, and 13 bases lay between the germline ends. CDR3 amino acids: CASSVEGTSLSGNTIYF. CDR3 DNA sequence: TGTGCCAGCAGCGTAGAAGGGACATCACTCTCTGGAAACACCATATATTTT.

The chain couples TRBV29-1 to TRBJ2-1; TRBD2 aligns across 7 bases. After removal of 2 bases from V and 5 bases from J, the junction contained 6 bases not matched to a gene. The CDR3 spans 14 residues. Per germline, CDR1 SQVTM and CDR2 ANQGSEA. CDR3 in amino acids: CSVELAGVNNEQFF. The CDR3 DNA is TGCAGCGTTGAACTGGCGGGAGTCAACAATGAGCAGTTCTTC.

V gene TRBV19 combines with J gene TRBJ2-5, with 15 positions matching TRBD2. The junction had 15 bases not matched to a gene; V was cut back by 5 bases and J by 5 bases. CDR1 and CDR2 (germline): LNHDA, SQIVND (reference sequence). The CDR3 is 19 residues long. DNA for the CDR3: TGTGCCAGTAGTCGCCTACCCCCTCGGACTAGCGGGGGGGGTGAGACCCAGTACTTC. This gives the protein CASSRLPPRTSGGGETQYF.

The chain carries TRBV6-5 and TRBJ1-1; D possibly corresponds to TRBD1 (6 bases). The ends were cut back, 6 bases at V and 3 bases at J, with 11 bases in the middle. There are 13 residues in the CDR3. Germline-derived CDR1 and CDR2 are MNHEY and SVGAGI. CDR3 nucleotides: TGTGCCAGCAGCCCCGGACAGTACACTGAAGCTTTCTTT. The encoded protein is CASSPGQYTEAFF.

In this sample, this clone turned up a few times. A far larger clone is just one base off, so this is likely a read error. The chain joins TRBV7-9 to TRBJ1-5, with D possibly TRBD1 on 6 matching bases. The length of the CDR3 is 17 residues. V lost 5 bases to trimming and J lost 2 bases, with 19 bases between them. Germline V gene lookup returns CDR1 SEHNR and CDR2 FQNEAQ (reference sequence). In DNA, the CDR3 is TGTGCCAGCAGCCAAGGCAGGGGAAGGTTGGGCAATCAGCCCCAGCATTTT. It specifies CASSQGRGRLGNQPQHF.

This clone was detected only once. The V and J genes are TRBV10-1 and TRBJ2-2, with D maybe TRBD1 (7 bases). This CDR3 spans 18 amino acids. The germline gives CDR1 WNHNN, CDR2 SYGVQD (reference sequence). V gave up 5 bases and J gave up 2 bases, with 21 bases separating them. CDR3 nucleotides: TGCGCCAGCAGTTACCAGGGGGGATTGGGGAGAAACACCGGGGAGCTGTTTTTT. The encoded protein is CASSYQGGLGRNTGELFF.

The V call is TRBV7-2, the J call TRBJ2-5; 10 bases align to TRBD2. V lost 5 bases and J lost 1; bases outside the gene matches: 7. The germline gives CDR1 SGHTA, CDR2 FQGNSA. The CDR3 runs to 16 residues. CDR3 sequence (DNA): TGTGCCAGCAGCGTGAGGGGACTAGCGAGCCAAGAGACCCAGTACTTC. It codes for CASSVRGLASQETQYF.

CDR3 in amino acids: CASSLEVEGGQPQHF. CDR3 DNA: TGTGCCAGCAGCTTAGAGGTGGAGGGAGGACAGCCCCAGCATTTT. The rearrangement joins TRBV7-9 to TRBJ1-5; D is uncertain. Trimming removed 1 base from V and 7 bases from J, with 14 bases in between. The germline gives CDR1 SEHNR, CDR2 FQNEAQ (reference sequence). This CDR3 is 15 amino acids long.

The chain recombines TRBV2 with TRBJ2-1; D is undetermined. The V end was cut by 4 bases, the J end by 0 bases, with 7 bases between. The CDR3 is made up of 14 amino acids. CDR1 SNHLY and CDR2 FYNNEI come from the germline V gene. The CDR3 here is CASSAVSSYNEQFF. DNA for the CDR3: TGTGCCAGCAGTGCCGTGAGCTCCTACAATGAGCAGTTCTTC. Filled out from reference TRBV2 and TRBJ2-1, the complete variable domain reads EPEVTQTPSHQVTQMGQEVILRCVPISNHLYFYWYRQILGQKVEFLVSFYNNEISEKSEIFDDQFSVERPDGSNFTLKIRSTKLEDSAMYFCASSAVSSYNEQFFGPGTRLTVL.

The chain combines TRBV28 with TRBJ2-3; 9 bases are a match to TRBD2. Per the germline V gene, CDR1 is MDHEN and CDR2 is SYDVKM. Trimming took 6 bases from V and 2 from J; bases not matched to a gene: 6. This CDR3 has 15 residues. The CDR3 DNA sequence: TGTGCCAGCAGCCGTAGCGGGGGATACACAGATACGCAGTATTTT. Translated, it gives CASSRSGGYTDTQYF.

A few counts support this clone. CDR3 amino acids: CASTPFSNTGELFF. CDR3 sequence (DNA): TGTGCCAGCACGCCATTTAGCAACACCGGGGAGCTGTTTTTT. The chain joins TRBV6-5 to TRBJ2-2; D unresolved. Germline CDR1 MNHEY, CDR2 SVGAGI. The CDR3 extends over 14 amino acids. V lost 7 bases and J lost 2, with 11 bases in between.

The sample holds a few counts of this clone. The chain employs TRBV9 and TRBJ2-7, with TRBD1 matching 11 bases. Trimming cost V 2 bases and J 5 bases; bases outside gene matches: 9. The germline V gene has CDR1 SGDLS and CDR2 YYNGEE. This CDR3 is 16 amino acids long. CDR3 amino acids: CASSVAGTGGFHEQYF. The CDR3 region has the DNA TGTGCCAGCAGCGTGGCCGGGACAGGGGGTTTCCACGAGCAGTACTTC.